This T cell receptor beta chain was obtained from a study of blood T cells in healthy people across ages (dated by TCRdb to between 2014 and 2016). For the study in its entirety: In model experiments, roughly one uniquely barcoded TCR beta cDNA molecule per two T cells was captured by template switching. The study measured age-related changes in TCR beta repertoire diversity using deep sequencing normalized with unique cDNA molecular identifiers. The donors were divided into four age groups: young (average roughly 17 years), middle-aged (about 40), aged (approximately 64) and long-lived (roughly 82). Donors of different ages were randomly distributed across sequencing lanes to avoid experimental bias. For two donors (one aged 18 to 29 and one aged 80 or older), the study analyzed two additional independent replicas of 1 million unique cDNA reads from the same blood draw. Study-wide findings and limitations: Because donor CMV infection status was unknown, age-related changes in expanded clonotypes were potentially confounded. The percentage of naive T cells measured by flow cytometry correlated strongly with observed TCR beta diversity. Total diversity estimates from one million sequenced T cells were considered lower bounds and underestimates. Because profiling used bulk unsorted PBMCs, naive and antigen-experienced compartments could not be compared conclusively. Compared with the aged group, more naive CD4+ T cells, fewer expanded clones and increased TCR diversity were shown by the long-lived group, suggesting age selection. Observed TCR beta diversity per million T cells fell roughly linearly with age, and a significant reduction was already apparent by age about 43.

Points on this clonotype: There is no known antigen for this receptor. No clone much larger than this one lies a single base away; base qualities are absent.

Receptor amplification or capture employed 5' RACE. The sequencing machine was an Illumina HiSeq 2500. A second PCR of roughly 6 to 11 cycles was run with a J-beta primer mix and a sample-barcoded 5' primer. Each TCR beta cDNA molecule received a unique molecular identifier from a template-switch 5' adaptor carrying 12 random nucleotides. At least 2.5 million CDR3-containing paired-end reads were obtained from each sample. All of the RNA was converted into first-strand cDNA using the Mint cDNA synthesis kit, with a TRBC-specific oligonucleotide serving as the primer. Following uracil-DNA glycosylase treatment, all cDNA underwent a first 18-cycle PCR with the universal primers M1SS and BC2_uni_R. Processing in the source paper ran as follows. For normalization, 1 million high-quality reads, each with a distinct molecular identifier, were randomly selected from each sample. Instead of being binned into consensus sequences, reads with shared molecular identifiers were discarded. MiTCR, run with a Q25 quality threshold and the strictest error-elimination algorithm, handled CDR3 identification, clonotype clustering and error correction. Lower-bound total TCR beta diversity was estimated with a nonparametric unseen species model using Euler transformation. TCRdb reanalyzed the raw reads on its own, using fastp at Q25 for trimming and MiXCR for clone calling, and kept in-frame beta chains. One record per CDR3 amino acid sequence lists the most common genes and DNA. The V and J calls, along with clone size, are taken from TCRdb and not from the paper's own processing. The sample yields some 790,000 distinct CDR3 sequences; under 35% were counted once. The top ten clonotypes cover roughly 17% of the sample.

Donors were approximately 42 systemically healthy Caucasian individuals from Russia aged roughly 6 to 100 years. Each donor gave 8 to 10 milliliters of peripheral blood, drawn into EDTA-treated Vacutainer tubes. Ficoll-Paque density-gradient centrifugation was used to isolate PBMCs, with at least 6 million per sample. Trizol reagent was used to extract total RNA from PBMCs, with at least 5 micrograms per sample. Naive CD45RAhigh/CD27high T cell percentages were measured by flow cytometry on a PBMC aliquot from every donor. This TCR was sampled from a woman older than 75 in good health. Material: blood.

The CDR3 region reads CASRRQGGVIGYTF. DNA sequence: TGTGCCAGCAGAAGACAGGGGGGGGTAATAGGCTACACCTTC. The chain links TRBV28 with TRBJ1-2; 9 junctional bases match TRBD1. In the germline V gene, CDR1 corresponds to MDHEN and CDR2 to SYDVKM. The CDR3 has 14 amino acids, counting the end cysteine and phenylalanine. CDR3 DNA is the only sequence kept; it has 42 bases, read in frame from the first base. Trimming leaves V shorter by 6 bases and J shorter by 8 bases, with the junction holding 10 bases beyond the gene matches.